The present TCR beta chain was sequenced within a study of blood T cells in healthy people across ages. General study results and limits: What prevented conclusive comparison of naive and antigen-experienced cells was that PBMCs were unsorted.

This clonotype was detected a few times. Its target is unknown. Alongside a J-beta primer mix, a sample-barcoded 5' primer served in a second PCR lasting 7 to 11 cycles. TCRdb used MiXCR to reprocess the 5' RACE reads, holding one entry per CDR3 protein. The table lists more than 650,000 distinct CDR3 sequences, roughly 20% of them singletons. The CDR3 runs 14 residues. V lost 4 bases and J 1 base, leaving 10 bases between the germline ends. CDR1 SEHNR and CDR2 FQNEAQ come from the germline V gene (reference sequence). This chain uses TRBV7-9 with TRBJ2-5; the D gene is possibly TRBD2 (6 bases). Source material: blood. The sequence was collected from a man between 65 and 79 years old in good health. CDR3 in DNA: TGTGCCAGCAGCTCCTGGAGGGCCCAAGAGACCCAGTACTTC. Translation gives CASSSWRAQETQYF.